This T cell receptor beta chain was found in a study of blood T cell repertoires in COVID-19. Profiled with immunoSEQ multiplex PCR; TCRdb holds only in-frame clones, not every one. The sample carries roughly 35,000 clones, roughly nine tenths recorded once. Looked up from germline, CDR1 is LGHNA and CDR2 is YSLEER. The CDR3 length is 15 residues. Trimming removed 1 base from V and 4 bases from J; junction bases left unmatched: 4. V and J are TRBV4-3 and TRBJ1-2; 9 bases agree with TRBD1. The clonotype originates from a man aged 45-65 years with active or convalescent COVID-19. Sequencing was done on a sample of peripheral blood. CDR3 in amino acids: CASSQVDRGLYGYTF. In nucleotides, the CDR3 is TGCGCCAGCAGCCAAGTGGACAGGGGACTCTATGGCTACACCTTC.